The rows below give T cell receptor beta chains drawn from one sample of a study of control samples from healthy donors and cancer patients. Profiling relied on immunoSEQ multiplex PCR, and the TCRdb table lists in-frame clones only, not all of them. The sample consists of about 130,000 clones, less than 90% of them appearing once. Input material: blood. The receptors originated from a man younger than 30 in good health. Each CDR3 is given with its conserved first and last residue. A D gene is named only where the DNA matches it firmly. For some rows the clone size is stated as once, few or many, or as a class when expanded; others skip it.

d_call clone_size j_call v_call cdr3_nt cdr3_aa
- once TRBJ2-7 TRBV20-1 TGCAGTGCTAGTCGGCAGGGTCCTAGAGAGCAGTACTTC CSASRQGPREQYF
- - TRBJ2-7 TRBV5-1 TGCGCCAGCAGCTCGACCCCACAGGGCCCCCACGAGCAGTACTTC CASSSTPQGPHEQYF
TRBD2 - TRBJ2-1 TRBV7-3 TGTGCCAGCAGCCGACTAGCGGGAGGAGTCTACAATGAGCAGTTCTTC CASSRLAGGVYNEQFF
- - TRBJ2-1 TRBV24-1 TGTGCCACCAGAGACTGGAAATGGAATGAGCAGTTCTTC CATRDWKWNEQFF
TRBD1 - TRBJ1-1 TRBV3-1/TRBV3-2 TGTGCCAGCAGCCAAAAACACCAGGGGGTAACTGAAGCTTTCTTT CASSQKHQGVTEAFF
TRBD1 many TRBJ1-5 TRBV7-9 TGTGCCAGCAGCTTGGACAGGGGGCTCGTTCAGCCCCAGCATTTT CASSLDRGLVQPQHF
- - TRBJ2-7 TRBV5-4 TGTGCCAGCAGTTCGACAGCCTACTACGAGCAGTACTTC CASSSTAYYEQYF
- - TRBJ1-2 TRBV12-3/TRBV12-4 TGTGCCAGCAAGAGAGCTAACTATGGCTACACCTTC CASKRANYGYTF
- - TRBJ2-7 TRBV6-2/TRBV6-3 TGTGCCAGCAGTCAAGGACACACTTACTCCTACGAGCAGTACTTC CASSQGHTYSYEQYF
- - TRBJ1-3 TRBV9 TGTGCCAGCACGCTAGGGAGCTCTGGAAACACCATATATTTT CASTLGSSGNTIYF
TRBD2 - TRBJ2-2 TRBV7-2 TGTGCCAGCAGCTTATACGGGGGAGGGTACACCGGGGAGCTGTTTTTT CASSLYGGGYTGELFF
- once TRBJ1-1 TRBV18 TGTGCCAGCTCCCAAGAGGCACAGATAGTCACTGAAGCTTTCTTT CASSQEAQIVTEAFF
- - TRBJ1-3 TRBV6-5 TGTGCCAGCAGCGAGGGGGGGAGCGCCATATATTTT CASSEGGSAIYF
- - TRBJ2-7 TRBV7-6 TGTGCCAGCAGCCCCCAGGTCCTTACCTACGAGCAGTACTTC CASSPQVLTYEQYF
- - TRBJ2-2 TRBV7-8 TGTGCCAGCAGCTTAGCGGGGTTAAACACCGGGGAGCTGTTTTTT CASSLAGLNTGELFF
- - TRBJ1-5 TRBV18 TGTGCCAGCTCGCCCTCCGGGACAAACAATCAGCCCCAGCATTTT CASSPSGTNNQPQHF
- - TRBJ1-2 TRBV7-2 TGTGCCAGCAGCCCTGATTTGGGCGGCGGGTACACCTTC CASSPDLGGGYTF
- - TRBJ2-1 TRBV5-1 TGCGCCAGCAGCTTGGGGGTTCTGGACGGCTACAATGAGCAGTTCTTC CASSLGVLDGYNEQFF
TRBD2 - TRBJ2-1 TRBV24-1 TGTGCCACCAGTGGGAGCGGGAGGGCCAGGAACAATGAGCAGTTCTTC CATSGSGRARNNEQFF
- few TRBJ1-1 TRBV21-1 TGTGCCAGCAGCAAAGGAATTAATGTTTTCTCTACAGGGATTCATACTGAAGCTTTCTTT CASSKGINVFSTGIHTEAFF
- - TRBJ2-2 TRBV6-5 TGTGCCAGCAGTTACTCTGGGGGCGGGGAGCTGTTTTTT CASSYSGGGELFF
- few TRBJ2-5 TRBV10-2 TGCGCCAGCAGTGACACGGCCCAAGAGACCCAGTACTTC CASSDTAQETQYF
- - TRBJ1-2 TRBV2 TGTGCCAGCAGACTTACAGTCAACTATGGCTACACCTTC CASRLTVNYGYTF
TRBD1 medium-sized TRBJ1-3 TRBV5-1 TGCGCCAGCAGCTTTACGGGACAGGGTTCGGACACCATATATTTT CASSFTGQGSDTIYF
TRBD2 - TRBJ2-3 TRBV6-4 TGTGCCAGCAGTGCGACTAGCGGGAGTGCGGATACGCAGTATTTT CASSATSGSADTQYF
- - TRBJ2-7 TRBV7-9 TGTGCCAGCAGCGGACCTTACGAGCAGTACTTC CASSGPYEQYF
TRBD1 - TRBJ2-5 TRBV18 TGTGCCAGCTCACCACTTAACAGGGGCGAGACCCAGTACTTC CASSPLNRGETQYF
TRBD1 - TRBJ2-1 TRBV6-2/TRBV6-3 TGTGCCAGCAGTTACTTCGACAGGGGGAGTTTCAATGAGCAGTTCTTC CASSYFDRGSFNEQFF
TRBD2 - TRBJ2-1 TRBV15 TGTGCCACCCAACTCCTAGCGGCTCAGTTCTTC CATQLLAAQFF
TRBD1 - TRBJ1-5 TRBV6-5 TGTGCCAGCAGAACGGGACAGGGAGGCAATCAGCCCCAGCATTTT CASRTGQGGNQPQHF
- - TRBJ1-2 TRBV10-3 TGTGCCATCAGGCGTGAGGCCGTAGGGGGTAACTATGGCTACACCTTC CAIRREAVGGNYGYTF
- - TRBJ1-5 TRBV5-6 TGTGCCAGCAGCCCGATCCGGGACAGCAATCAGCCCCAGCATTTT CASSPIRDSNQPQHF
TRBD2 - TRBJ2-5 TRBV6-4 TGTGCCAGCAGTGAAGACGCGGGAGGGGAAGAGACCCAGTACTTC CASSEDAGGEETQYF
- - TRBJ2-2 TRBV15 TGTGCCACCAGCAGAGATATAGATCGTTTAGGGGAGCTGTTTTTT CATSRDIDRLGELFF
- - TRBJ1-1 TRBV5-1 TGCGCCAGCAGCCCGGCCGGGACAAGGAACACTGAAGCTTTCTTT CASSPAGTRNTEAFF
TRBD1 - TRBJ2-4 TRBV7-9 TGTGCCAGCGGACCAGGGACAGTTACAGCCAAAAACATTCAGTACTTC CASGPGTVTAKNIQYF
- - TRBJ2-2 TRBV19 TGTGCCAGTAGTATTAACAGGAACACCGGGGAGCTGTTTTTT CASSINRNTGELFF
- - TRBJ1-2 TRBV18 TGTGCCAGCTCACCGCCAACCTCAGGGCTCTATGGCTACACCTTC CASSPPTSGLYGYTF
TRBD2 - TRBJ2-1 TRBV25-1 TGTGCCAGCAGTGAGCCGGGACTAGGTCCCTACAATGAGCAGTTCTTC CASSEPGLGPYNEQFF
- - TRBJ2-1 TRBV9 TGTGCCAGCAGTGAAGGGGCTTTCTACAATGAGCAGTTCTTC CASSEGAFYNEQFF
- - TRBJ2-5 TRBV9 TGTGCCAGCAGCGTAGGGGTCAACCAAGAGACCCAGTACTTC CASSVGVNQETQYF
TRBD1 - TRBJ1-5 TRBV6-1 TGTGCCAGCAGAGAAGGACAGGAGTACAATCAGCCCCAGCATTTT CASREGQEYNQPQHF
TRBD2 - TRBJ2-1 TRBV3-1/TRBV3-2 TGTGCCAGCAGCCAAGAGTGGACTAGCGGGCTCTCCAATGAGCAGTTCTTC CASSQEWTSGLSNEQFF
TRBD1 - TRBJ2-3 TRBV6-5 TGTGCCAACGGACAGGACAACACAGATACGCAGTATTTT CANGQDNTDTQYF
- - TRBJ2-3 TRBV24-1 TGTGCCACCAGTGATCCTTCTCGGACGAGCACAGATACGCAGTATTTT CATSDPSRTSTDTQYF
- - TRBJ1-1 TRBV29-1 TGCAGCGTTGAAGAACCCAGGCCCACTGAAGCTTTCTTT CSVEEPRPTEAFF
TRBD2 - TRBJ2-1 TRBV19 TGTGCCAGTAGTATGGACGGGACTAGCGTTTCCTACAATGAGCAGTTCTTC CASSMDGTSVSYNEQFF
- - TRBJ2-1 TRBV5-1 TGCGCCAGCAGCTTAGGGGGGAGCTCCTACAATGAGCAGTTCTTC CASSLGGSSYNEQFF
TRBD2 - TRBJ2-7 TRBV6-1 TGTGCCAGCAGTGAAGCCGGCGGGGGTCCTTACGAGCAGTACTTC CASSEAGGGPYEQYF
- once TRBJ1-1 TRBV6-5 TGTGCCAGCACTATAAGTGGGGGCGGCACTGAAGCTTTCTTT CASTISGGGTEAFF
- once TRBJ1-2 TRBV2 TGTGCCAGCAGTGAAGCGCTTCAGGGGCTACTGAGATATGGCTACACCTTC CASSEALQGLLRYGYTF
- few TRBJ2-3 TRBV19 TGTGCCAGTAAGTCCCCCCCACGGGATACGCAGTATTTT CASKSPPRDTQYF